The 30 T cell receptor beta chains presented below share a single source sample, sequenced in a study of blood T cell repertoires in COVID-19. The data were produced by immunoSEQ multiplex PCR, yet TCRdb's version contains in-frame clones alone and is incomplete. Among over 400,000 clones listed, approximately 88% were seen once. The sample comprised peripheral blood. These receptors all stem from a woman between 45 and 65 years old with COVID-19, enrolled during active disease.

The chain joins TRBV7-9 to TRBJ1-4, with a tentative D call TRBD1 (6 bases). Germline CDR1 is SEHNR and CDR2 is FQNEAQ (reference sequence). CDR3 length: 16 residues. The ends were cut back, 6 bases at V and 0 bases at J, with 14 bases in the middle. CDR3 protein: CASSPRGAATNEKLFF. The DNA for the CDR3 is TGTGCCAGCAGTCCCCGGGGGGCCGCAACTAATGAAAAACTGTTTTTT.

The chain is built from TRBV5-4 and TRBJ2-3; TRBD2 matches 11 bases. From germline, CDR1 is SGHNT and CDR2 YYREEE (reference sequence). J was trimmed by 5 bases and V by 4 bases; bases with no gene match: 12. This CDR3 has 17 residues. In nucleotides, the CDR3 is TGTGCCAGCAGCAGGGGGGGACTAGCGGAGCTACAAGATACGCAGTATTTT. As protein: CASSRGGLAELQDTQYF.

The chain carries TRBV6-1 and TRBJ2-1; possible D gene TRBD1, 5 bases. Germline V gives CDR1 MNHNS, CDR2 SASEGT. The CDR3 extends over 15 amino acids. V dropped 1 base and J dropped 4 bases, with 11 bases sitting between them. In DNA form, the CDR3 reads TGTGCCAGCAGTGAAGTAGTGACAGAGTACAATGAGCAGTTCTTC. It yields the protein CASSEVVTEYNEQFF.

This chain connects TRBV28 to TRBJ1-1; D perhaps matches TRBD1 (6 bases). The V end lost 3 bases, the J end lost 9 bases, and 14 bases lay between the germline ends. The length of the CDR3 is 13 residues. CDR1 and CDR2 (germline): MDHEN, SYDVKM. The CDR3 loop reads CASSFIVGTQAFF. DNA of the CDR3: TGTGCCAGCAGTTTTATAGTCGGGACACAAGCTTTCTTT.

The chain couples TRBV9 to TRBJ2-3, with D maybe TRBD2 (5 bases). This CDR3 contains 15 residues. Per the germline V gene, CDR1 is SGDLS and CDR2 is YYNGEE. The ends were cut back, 4 bases at V and 6 bases at J, with 18 bases in the middle. CDR3 residues: CASSLLGTGGDTQYF. The CDR3, as DNA: TGTGCCAGCAGCCTGCTAGGAACGGGCGGGGATACGCAGTATTTT. The variable domain in full, with the rest retrieved from reference TRBV9 and TRBJ2-3, is DSGVTQTPKHLITATGQRVTLRCSPRSGDLSVYWYQQSLDQGLQFLIQYYNGEERAKGNILERFSAQQFPDLHSELNLSSLELGDSALYFCASSLLGTGGDTQYFGPGTRLTVL.

The chain is built from TRBV29-1 and TRBJ1-1; 10 bases map to TRBD1. With 5 bases clipped from V and 4 bases from J, the junction kept 7 bases outside the gene matches. Per germline, CDR1 SQVTM and CDR2 ANQGSEA. The CDR3 sequence is 14 residues long. CDR3 region: CSVSWTGGGTEAFF. The CDR3, as DNA: TGCAGCGTTTCCTGGACAGGGGGAGGCACTGAAGCTTTCTTT.

CDR3 residues: CASARGDAETQYF. CDR3 in DNA: TGTGCCAGTGCCAGGGGTGACGCAGAGACCCAGTACTTC. This chain uses TRBV3-1 (or the pseudogene TRBV3-2) with TRBJ2-5; weak D call: TRBD1 (6 bases). V lost 9 bases, J lost 4 bases, and 15 bases lay in between. The CDR3 spans 13 residues. Germline V gives CDR1 LGHDT, CDR2 YNNKEL (reference sequence).

This clone was found once. The chain is built from TRBV5-4 and TRBJ2-2; TRBD2 might be the D (5 bases). The CDR3 is 20 residues long. The germline V and J ends were trimmed by 4 bases and 3 bases, with 28 bases remaining between them. Germline-derived CDR1 and CDR2 are SGHNT and YYREEE (reference sequence). The CDR3 here is CASSNVRATAHKEDTGELFF. The CDR3 DNA follows: TGTGCCAGCAGCAACGTTCGGGCAACAGCCCATAAGGAGGACACCGGGGAGCTGTTTTTT.

This sequence joins TRBV30 and TRBJ2-3; 13 bases line up with TRBD2. J lost 2 bases, V lost 0 bases, and 11 bases had no gene match. The CDR3 runs 19 residues. Germline V gives CDR1 GTSNPN, CDR2 SVGIG (reference sequence). For the CDR3, the DNA is TGTGCCTGGAGTGTAGCACTAGCGGGGGGGCTTCGAGACACAGATACGCAGTATTTT. Encoded protein: CAWSVALAGGLRDTDTQYF.

The V gene is TRBV29-1, the J gene TRBJ2-7; 9 bases align to TRBD1. The CDR3 has 13 residues. From germline, CDR1 is SQVTM and CDR2 ANQGSEA. V was pared by 6 bases and J by 0 bases, with 3 bases of the junction left unmatched. This CDR3 is CSVMGQGSYEQYF. The CDR3 DNA reads TGCAGCGTGATGGGACAGGGCTCCTACGAGCAGTACTTC.

Note on this clone: The sample holds other DNA sequences that translate to the same CDR3. The J gene is TRBJ1-4, the V gene TRBV9; 10 bases align to TRBD1. Germline-derived CDR1 and CDR2 are SGDLS and YYNGEE. With 2 bases clipped from V and 8 bases from J, the junction kept 3 bases outside the gene matches. The CDR3 length is 14 residues. The CDR3 DNA reads TGTGCCAGCAGCGTGGGACAGGGGAGGGAAAAACTGTTTTTT. Amino acids: CASSVGQGREKLFF.

The CDR3 DNA is TGTGCCAGCAGCGAACAGGGGGGGAGCTACACCTTC. Residues: CASSEQGGSYTF. This chain connects TRBV12-3 or TRBV12-4 to TRBJ1-2, with 8 bases identical to TRBD1. V dropped 6 bases and J dropped 9; count of bases not matched to a gene: 6. This CDR3 has 12 amino acids.

CDR3 protein: CASSALTGRYGYTF. CDR3 sequence (DNA): TGTGCCAGCAGCGCCCTGACAGGGAGGTATGGCTACACCTTC. V usage is TRBV11-1 and J usage is TRBJ1-2, with TRBD1 identical over 7 bases. Per the germline V gene, CDR1 is SGHAT and CDR2 is FQDESV (reference sequence). V trimming: 5 bases; J trimming: 5 bases; junction bases outside the gene matches: 8. This CDR3 is 14 amino acids long.

The genes are TRBV5-6 and TRBJ1-1; 7 bases are shared with TRBD1. The CDR3 has 17 residues. V shed 2 bases and J 0 bases; nucleotides not matched to a gene: 10. Per the germline V gene, CDR1 is SGHDT and CDR2 is YYEEEE. The CDR3 coding sequence is TGTGCCAGCAGCTTCCCCTTGACAGGGATGGTGAACACTGAAGCTTTCTTT. Protein product: CASSFPLTGMVNTEAFF.

This chain joins TRBV9 and TRBJ1-2; D not certain. The CDR3 extends over 15 amino acids. Germline loops: CDR1 SGDLS, CDR2 YYNGEE. V lost 3 bases and J lost 4, with 16 bases in between. In DNA form, the CDR3 reads TGTGCCAGCAGCGGTCCTCCGGGAGAGAGCTATGGCTACACCTTC. Encoded protein: CASSGPPGESYGYTF.

The chain is built from TRBV5-4 and TRBJ1-1; 10 positions agree with TRBD1. Germline V gene sequence: CDR1 SGHNT, CDR2 YYREEE (reference sequence). V lost 2 bases and J lost 5; bases outside the gene matches: 6. The CDR3 totals 15 residues. The CDR3: CASSFDRGRHTEAFF. The DNA for the CDR3 is TGTGCCAGCAGCTTTGACAGGGGGCGGCATACTGAAGCTTTCTTT.

This sequence joins TRBV3-1 (or the pseudogene TRBV3-2) and TRBJ2-5, with 9 nucleotides matching TRBD1. The CDR3 totals 14 residues. V lost 4 bases to trimming and J lost 5 bases; unmatched junction nucleotides: 5. In germline, CDR1 is LGHDT, CDR2 YNNKEL (reference sequence). Written as DNA, the CDR3 is TGTGCCAGCAGCCGCGGGACAGGGCACGAGACCCAGTACTTC. Protein: CASSRGTGHETQYF.

To note about this clone: Other DNA sequences of this sample code for an identical CDR3. V gene TRBV28 combines with J gene TRBJ1-5; D is undetermined. Germline V gene lookup returns CDR1 MDHEN and CDR2 SYDVKM. The CDR3 runs to 12 residues. V was cut by 2 bases and J by 7 bases, with 6 bases left in between. The CDR3 protein is CASSLRGQPQHF. The CDR3 coding sequence is TGTGCCAGCAGTTTAAGAGGGCAGCCCCAGCATTTT.

This clone was counted between two and nine times. The chain recombines TRBV19 with TRBJ1-2, with TRBD1 matching 11 bases. Germline V lookup: CDR1 LNHDA, CDR2 SQIVND (reference sequence). The trim removed 3 bases at V and 7 bases at J, leaving 10 bases unmatched. The CDR3 spans 16 residues. The CDR3 is CASSIPRGQGASGYTF. For the CDR3, the DNA is TGTGCCAGTAGTATCCCAAGAGGACAGGGGGCAAGTGGCTACACCTTC.

This sequence joins TRBV5-5 and TRBJ2-3; D possibly corresponds to TRBD1 (6 bases). CDR1 SGHKS and CDR2 YYEKEE come from the germline V gene (reference sequence). CDR3 length: 16 residues. V was shortened by 0 bases and J by 6 bases, with 17 bases between the two germline ends. The CDR3 region is CASSLAQGIVLDTQYF. The CDR3 DNA is TGTGCCAGCAGCTTGGCACAGGGTATCGTTTTGGATACGCAGTATTTT.

V is TRBV5-4 and J is TRBJ2-7, with TRBD1 matching 9 bases. With V trimmed by 3 bases and J by 2 bases, 3 bases remained unmatched. CDR3 size: 14 residues. Germline CDR1 reads SGHNT; CDR2 reads YYREEE (reference sequence). The CDR3, as DNA: TGTGCCAGCAGCTCGTGGGACAGGGCCTACGAGCAGTACTTC. Amino acid sequence: CASSSWDRAYEQYF.

The chain combines TRBV29-1 with TRBJ2-7; a possible D gene is TRBD1 (5 bases). Germline assignment: CDR1 SQVTM and CDR2 ANQGSEA. This CDR3 comprises 13 residues. V was shortened by 0 bases and J by 6 bases, with 12 bases between the two germline ends. The CDR3 region is CSVEEGPTSEQYF. Written as DNA, the CDR3 is TGCAGCGTTGAAGAGGGGCCGACTTCCGAGCAGTACTTC.

The CDR3 nucleotides read TGTGCCAGCAGCTTCGGACTAATGGATACGCAGTATTTT. The encoded protein is CASSFGLMDTQYF. The chain uses TRBV5-8 and TRBJ2-3; D possibly corresponds to TRBD2 (6 bases). This CDR3 spans 13 amino acids. V lost 2 bases, J lost 6 bases, and 10 bases lay in between. Germline-derived CDR1 and CDR2 are SGHTS and YDEGEE.

The gene calls are TRBV2 and TRBJ2-7, with D possibly matching TRBD1 (6 bases). Between the trimmed V and J ends, which lost 9 bases and 2 bases, there was a span of 14 bases. This CDR3 comprises 13 residues. Looked up from germline, CDR1 is SNHLY and CDR2 is FYNNEI. The CDR3 nucleotides read TGTGCCAGTACTCCGGGACATCCCTACGAGCAGTACTTC. Translated, it gives CASTPGHPYEQYF.

The chain recombines TRBV7-9 with TRBJ2-7; D is perhaps TRBD1 (6 bases). The germline V gene encodes CDR1 SEHNR and CDR2 FQNEAQ (reference sequence). This CDR3 is 15 amino acids long. V was pared by 5 bases and J by 6 bases, with 20 bases between. CDR3 in DNA: TGTGCCAGCAGCCCAGGTGGGGGCTCTACTCCCGAGCAGTACTTC. This gives the protein CASSPGGGSTPEQYF.

The chain has TRBV6-4 and TRBJ1-2; D uncertain. Trimming stripped 5 bases from V and 7 bases from J, with 20 bases between. Per germline, CDR1 MRHNA and CDR2 SNTAGT. The CDR3 is 15 amino acids. The CDR3 nucleotides are TGTGCCAGCAGTCCCCAACCGACGACCTCGGGTGGCTACACCTTC. Translation gives CASSPQPTTSGGYTF.

The CDR3 region is CAISELTGSGNTIYF. CDR3 nucleotides: TGTGCCATCAGTGAACTGACAGGCTCTGGAAACACCATATATTTT. The V and J genes are TRBV10-3 and TRBJ1-3; D is possibly TRBD1 (6 bases). Germline V CDR1 and CDR2: ENHRY, SYGVKD. CDR3 size: 15 residues. V lost 3 bases to trimming and J lost 0 bases, with 9 bases between them.

A single count supports this clone. This chain connects TRBV4-1 to TRBJ2-7; tentatively, D is TRBD1 (6 bases). V was pared by 1 base and J by 6 bases, with 13 bases between. This CDR3 is built from 14 residues. Germline assignment: CDR1 MGHRA and CDR2 YSYEKL. The chain's CDR3 is CASSQVGRGPEQYF. The CDR3 bases are TGCGCCAGCAGCCAAGTGGGCAGGGGACCCGAGCAGTACTTC.

The rearrangement joins TRBV28 to TRBJ2-2; 9 positions match TRBD1. The CDR3 covers 14 residues. From germline, CDR1 is MDHEN and CDR2 SYDVKM. V was pared by 9 bases and J by 6 bases, with 8 bases of the junction left unmatched. The CDR3 DNA follows: TGTGCCAGTGATACAGGGGGCGCGGCCGGGGAGCTGTTTTTT. It is translated as CASDTGGAAGELFF.

This clone appeared a single time. This rearrangement joins TRBV6-5 to TRBJ1-5; no clear D. This CDR3 is 14 amino acids long. V gave up 7 bases and J gave up 2 bases, with 12 bases separating them. The germline CDR1 and CDR2 sequences are MNHEY and SVGAGI. The DNA for the CDR3 is TGTGCCAGCATCACGGTATACGGCAATCAGCCCCAGCATTTT. Amino acids: CASITVYGNQPQHF.